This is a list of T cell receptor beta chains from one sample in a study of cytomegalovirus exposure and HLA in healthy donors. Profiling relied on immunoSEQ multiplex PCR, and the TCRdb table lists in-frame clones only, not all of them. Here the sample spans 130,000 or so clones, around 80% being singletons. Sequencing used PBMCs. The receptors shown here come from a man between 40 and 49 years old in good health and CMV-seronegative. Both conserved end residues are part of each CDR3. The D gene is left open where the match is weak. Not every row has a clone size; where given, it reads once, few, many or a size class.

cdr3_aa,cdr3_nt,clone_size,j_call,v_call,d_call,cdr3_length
CASSLREYLSEQFF,TGCGCCAGCAGCTTGAGGGAGTATCTGAGTGAGCAGTTCTTC,.,TRBJ2-1,TRBV5-1,.,14
CASSVQGGVADTQYF,TGTGCCAGCAGCGTACAGGGTGGGGTGGCAGATACGCAGTATTTT,once,TRBJ2-3,TRBV7-3,.,15
CAWQGAGGYTF,TGTGCCTGGCAGGGGGCGGGTGGCTACACCTTC,.,TRBJ1-2,TRBV30,TRBD1,11
CASSQERGRGWADTQYF,TGTGCCAGCAGCCAAGAGAGGGGGCGAGGATGGGCAGATACGCAGTATTTT,.,TRBJ2-3,TRBV4-2,TRBD1,17
CASSYRRGYTGELFF,TGTGCCAGCAGTTACCGGAGAGGTTACACCGGGGAGCTGTTTTTT,few,TRBJ2-2,TRBV6-5,.,15
CASSLFRGITEAFF,TGTGCCAGCAGCTTGTTTAGGGGGATCACTGAAGCTTTCTTT,.,TRBJ1-1,TRBV5-6,.,14
CASSYSSAGEKLFF,TGTGCCAGCAGTTACTCATCGGCGGGGGAAAAACTGTTTTTT,.,TRBJ1-4,TRBV6-5,.,14
CASSLPVGAVGEKLFF,TGTGCCAGCAGCTTACCTGTTGGGGCAGTAGGTGAAAAACTGTTTTTT,.,TRBJ1-4,TRBV7-9,.,16
CASSQGRDYNEQFF,TGCGCCAGCAGCCAGGGCAGGGACTACAATGAGCAGTTCTTC,once,TRBJ2-1,TRBV5-1,.,14
CSSSGPLVSRQGTGELFF,TGTTCCAGCAGCGGCCCATTAGTTTCGCGGCAGGGCACCGGGGAGCTGTTTTTT,.,TRBJ2-2,TRBV7-9,.,18
CASTPGEYQPQHF,TGTGCCAGCACCCCCGGGGAGTATCAGCCCCAGCATTTT,few,TRBJ1-5,TRBV6-5,.,13
CASGLDRVRPYEQYF,TGTGCTAGTGGTTTGGACAGGGTGAGGCCCTACGAGCAGTACTTC,.,TRBJ2-7,TRBV12-5,.,15
CASSFYRVYGYTF,TGTGCCAGCAGTTTCTACAGGGTCTATGGGTACACCTTC,.,TRBJ1-2,TRBV28,.,13
CASTTGGRVRGNYGYTF,TGTGCCAGCACCACGGGGGGCCGCGTAAGAGGTAACTATGGCTACACCTTC,.,TRBJ1-2,TRBV13,.,17
CASSVSGAFPNEQFF,TGTGCCAGCAGTGTCAGCGGGGCCTTTCCCAATGAGCAGTTCTTC,once,TRBJ2-1,TRBV6-1,TRBD2,15
CASSTGGIDTQYF,TGTGCCAGCAGTACAGGGGGTATAGATACGCAGTATTTT,.,TRBJ2-3,TRBV7-3,TRBD1,13
CASSSYRDRGAYEQYF,TGCGCCAGCAGCTCATACCGGGACAGGGGCGCCTACGAGCAGTACTTC,few,TRBJ2-7,TRBV5-1,TRBD1,16
CASSLATGGQTEAFF,TGCGCCAGCAGCTTGGCCACAGGGGGACAAACTGAAGCTTTCTTT,few,TRBJ1-1,TRBV5-1,TRBD1,15
CSVRGDREVDTQYF,TGCAGCGTTAGAGGGGACAGGGAGGTTGATACGCAGTATTTT,once,TRBJ2-3,TRBV29-1,TRBD1,14
CASTEGTLNQPQHF,TGTGCCAGCACAGAAGGGACACTAAATCAGCCCCAGCATTTT,.,TRBJ1-5,TRBV6-5,.,14
CASSYQQGTTDTQYF,TGTGCCAGCAGTTATCAACAGGGGACTACAGATACGCAGTATTTT,.,TRBJ2-3,TRBV27,.,15
CASSGAGVNSPLHF,TGTGCCAGCAGCGGAGCAGGGGTCAATTCACCCCTCCACTTT,few,TRBJ1-6,TRBV9,.,14
CASSVYPSPTANYGYTF,TGTGCCAGCAGCGTATATCCAAGCCCGACAGCTAACTATGGCTACACCTTC,once,TRBJ1-2,TRBV9,.,17
CASSLTVSGNTIYF,TGTGCCAGCAGCTTGACAGTCTCTGGAAACACCATATATTTT,once,TRBJ1-3,TRBV7-9,.,14
CASSPLQDRGTEAFF,TGTGCCAGCTCACCTTTACAGGACAGGGGAACTGAAGCTTTCTTT,.,TRBJ1-1,TRBV18,TRBD1,15
CASSSGTSYEQYF,TGTGCCAGCAGCTCCGGGACTTCCTACGAGCAGTACTTC,once,TRBJ2-7,TRBV7-3,.,13
CASRSTIGGVAEKLFF,TGCGCCAGCAGATCCACGATTGGCGGGGTAGCTGAAAAACTGTTTTTT,.,TRBJ1-4,TRBV5-1,.,16
CASSTAGTGGLNEQFF,TGTGCCAGCAGCACCGCCGGGACAGGTGGGCTTAATGAGCAGTTCTTC,.,TRBJ2-1,TRBV9,TRBD1,16
CASSLPSGGRPSYNEQFF,TGCGCCAGCAGCCTCCCTAGCGGGGGGCGCCCATCCTACAATGAGCAGTTCTTC,.,TRBJ2-1,TRBV5-1,TRBD2,18
CASSYGGDQPYEQYF,TGTGCCAGCAGTTACGGGGGGGACCAACCCTACGAGCAGTACTTC,.,TRBJ2-7,TRBV6-5,TRBD2,15
CASSQVPGVRGDTQYF,TGCGCCAGCAGCCAAGTCCCCGGGGTCAGGGGAGATACGCAGTATTTT,.,TRBJ2-3,TRBV4-1,.,16
CASSEYRMGQDANYGYTF,TGTGCCAGCAGTGAATACCGTATGGGGCAGGACGCGAACTATGGCTACACCTTC,.,TRBJ1-2,TRBV25-1,.,18
CASSVILDRNYEQYF,TGTGCCAGCAGTGTTATCCTAGACAGGAACTACGAGCAGTACTTC,few,TRBJ2-7,TRBV6-1,.,15
CASSLSRSGDREYEQYF,TGTGCCAGCAGTTTATCGAGATCTGGGGACAGGGAATACGAGCAGTACTTC,.,TRBJ2-7,TRBV27,TRBD1,17
CASSSTSSRTDTQYF,TGTGCCAGCAGCTCGACTAGTTCGCGCACAGATACGCAGTATTTT,.,TRBJ2-3,TRBV5-4,.,15
CASSLVPGSSTEAFF,TGTGCCAGCAGCTTGGTTCCGGGAAGTTCCACTGAAGCTTTCTTT,few,TRBJ1-1,TRBV5-5,.,15
CSVGTGGLEQYF,TGCAGCGTTGGGACAGGGGGCTTGGAGCAGTACTTC,.,TRBJ2-5,TRBV29-1,TRBD1,12
CASSFSRGRVTYEQYF,TGTGCCAGCAGTTTTAGTCGGGGGAGAGTTACCTACGAGCAGTACTTC,.,TRBJ2-7,TRBV28,.,16
CASSFNGPRWGENSGANVLTF,TGTGCCAGCAGCTTCAATGGACCAAGATGGGGAGAGAACTCTGGGGCCAACGTCCTGACTTTC,.,TRBJ2-6,TRBV7-3,.,21
CASSLGRRDTQYF,TGTGCCAGCAGCTTGGGTAGGCGGGATACGCAGTATTTT,.,TRBJ2-3,TRBV11-3,.,13
CASSVRQSYEQYF,TGTGCCAGCAGTGTTAGACAGAGCTACGAGCAGTACTTC,.,TRBJ2-7,TRBV2,.,13
CASSLRSAQGGYGYTF,TGTGCCAGCAGCTTAAGGTCGGCGCAAGGAGGCTATGGCTACACCTTC,.,TRBJ1-2,TRBV7-2,.,16
CASRQDRESLFF,TGTGCCAGCAGGCAGGACAGGGAGAGTCTGTTTTTT,few,TRBJ1-4,TRBV25-1,TRBD1,12
CASSIVARSGTGELFF,TGTGCCAGTAGTATCGTAGCCCGGTCGGGCACCGGGGAGCTGTTTTTT,few,TRBJ2-2,TRBV19,.,16
CAISVGTVSSGANVLTF,TGTGCCATCAGTGTTGGGACAGTCAGCTCTGGGGCCAACGTCCTGACTTTC,.,TRBJ2-6,TRBV10-3,TRBD1,17
CSTLTGNTGELFF,TGCAGCACCCTGACAGGGAACACCGGGGAGCTGTTTTTT,few,TRBJ2-2,TRBV29-1,.,13
CASSLPGGANTIYF,TGTGCCAGCAGCCTCCCTGGCGGGGCAAACACCATATATTTT,.,TRBJ1-3,TRBV5-4,.,14
CAEQGDYGYTF,TGTGCTGAGCAGGGGGACTATGGCTACACCTTC,.,TRBJ1-2,TRBV30,TRBD1,11
CASSSRWTRENTGELFF,TGTGCCAGCAGCTCCCGATGGACCCGGGAGAACACCGGGGAGCTGTTTTTT,.,TRBJ2-2,TRBV11-3,.,17
CASSSVDRGSYNSPLHF,TGTGCCAGCAGTTCCGTGGACAGGGGGTCCTATAATTCACCCCTCCACTTT,few,TRBJ1-6,TRBV28,TRBD1,17
CASTPSGQASPLHF,TGTGCCAGCACCCCCTCGGGACAGGCTTCACCCCTCCACTTT,few,TRBJ1-6,TRBV6-5,TRBD1,14
CASSPGTSGDFTDTQYF,TGCGCCAGCAGCCCGGGGACTAGCGGGGACTTCACAGATACGCAGTATTTT,.,TRBJ2-3,TRBV5-1,TRBD2,17
CASSQDRTGRRTLHF,TGCGCCAGCAGCCAAGATCGGACAGGGCGTCGCACCCTCCACTTT,.,TRBJ1-6,TRBV4-3,TRBD1,15
CTSSHARLAGWEQFF,TGCACCAGCAGCCACGCGCGACTAGCGGGGTGGGAGCAGTTCTTC,.,TRBJ2-1,TRBV1,.,15
CASSPRAGAVAEAFF,TGTGCCAGCTCACCACGGGCGGGGGCGGTCGCTGAAGCTTTCTTT,.,TRBJ1-1,TRBV18,.,15
CSVREGGLTDTQYF,TGCAGCGTTCGGGAGGGGGGGCTTACAGATACGCAGTATTTT,.,TRBJ2-3,TRBV29-1,TRBD2,14
CASSMGGNLPASQYF,TGTGCCAGCAGCATGGGGGGGAACCTTCCAGCATCTCAGTACTTC,.,TRBJ2-4,TRBV11-2,TRBD2,15
CSVTLQGSYEQYF,TGCAGCGTTACCTTACAGGGATCCTACGAGCAGTACTTC,.,TRBJ2-7,TRBV29-1,.,13
CASSPRGSGGATDTQYF,TGTGCCAGCAGCCCCCGGGGGTCAGGGGGTGCCACAGATACGCAGTATTTT,once,TRBJ2-3,TRBV7-3,.,17